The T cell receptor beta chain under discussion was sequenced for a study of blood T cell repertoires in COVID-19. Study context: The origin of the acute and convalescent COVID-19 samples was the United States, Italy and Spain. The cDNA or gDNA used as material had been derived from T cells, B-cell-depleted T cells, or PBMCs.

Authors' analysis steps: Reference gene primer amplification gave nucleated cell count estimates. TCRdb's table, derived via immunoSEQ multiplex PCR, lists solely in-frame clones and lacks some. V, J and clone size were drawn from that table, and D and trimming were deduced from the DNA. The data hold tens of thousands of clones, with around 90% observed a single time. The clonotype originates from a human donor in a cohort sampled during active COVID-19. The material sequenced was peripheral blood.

In DNA, the CDR3 is TGTGCCAGCAGCTCCCGCCCTTCAGGGGTGTATAGACCCCTCCACTTT. This translates into CASSSRPSGVYRPLHF. The chain joins TRBV13 to TRBJ1-6; D is possibly TRBD1 (6 bases). Trimming took off 4 bases at V and 12 bases at J, with 22 bases between the two ends. CDR3 size: 16 residues. Per the germline V gene, CDR1 is PRHDT and CDR2 is FYEKMQ (reference sequence).